The rows below give T cell receptor beta chains drawn from one sample of a study of T-cell memory formation after mild COVID-19. TCRdb itself ran the 5' RACE reads through MiXCR, one entry per CDR3 protein. The repertoire consists of some 600,000 distinct CDR3 sequences, with around a sixth occurring once and the leading ten covering about 8.6%. Sequences were obtained from PBMCs or a T cell subset sorted from them (not recorded which). The origin of the receptors is an adult woman who had mild COVID-19 (a few samples of this study predate the infection). Cell type and time point are not known. The conserved cysteine and the conserved F or W are not part of the CDR3 here.

12 | TRBJ1-1 | TRBV6-5 | ASSYLQGSTEAF
13 | TRBJ2-1 | TRBV24-1 | ATRESGGGYNEQF
13 | TRBJ2-2 | TRBV6-2/TRBV6-3 | ASSPPGQGTGELF
12 | TRBJ1-1 | TRBV28 | ASRSQGGNTEAF
9 | TRBJ1-1 | TRBV11-2 | ASSAGRETF
11 | TRBJ2-7 | TRBV19 | ASSHIAYAEQY
13 | TRBJ2-7 | TRBV18 | ASSPIAGGSYEQY
17 | TRBJ2-5 | TRBV20-1 | SARGKRTSAIPRGETQY
13 | TRBJ2-2 | TRBV7-8 | ASSFRLEGTGELF
14 | TRBJ2-3 | TRBV2 | ASRIGLAGVSNTQY
15 | TRBJ1-4 | TRBV3-1 | ASSQARSGTTNEKLF
11 | TRBJ2-7 | TRBV5-1 | ASSLDGGREQY
14 | TRBJ2-1 | TRBV7-3 | ASSPSSGTTVNEQF
15 | TRBJ2-2 | TRBV29-1 | SVVVSEAGSRAGELF
12 | TRBJ1-5 | TRBV12-3/TRBV12-4 | ASSLLTEAQPQH
13 | TRBJ2-7 | TRBV6-6 | ASSQLDRGPYEQY
11 | TRBJ1-1 | TRBV18 | ASITTLGTEAF
15 | TRBJ2-5 | TRBV4-2 | ASSQDFGTGDRETQY
11 | TRBJ2-5 | TRBV29-1 | SARRGGQETQY
13 | TRBJ2-2 | TRBV18 | ASSPLGANTGELF
15 | TRBJ2-3 | TRBV19 | ASSSRIHIDGSDTQY
11 | TRBJ2-2 | TRBV20-1 | SAMDVSAGELF
13 | TRBJ1-1 | TRBV12-3/TRBV12-4 | ASSPTGTEDTEAF
14 | TRBJ2-5 | TRBV3-1 | ASSQDEGGRIGTQY